Following are 7 T cell receptor beta chains from one sample sequenced in a study of T cells after posttransplantation cyclophosphamide. The repertoire was sequenced with immunoSEQ multiplex PCR; TCRdb's copy has only in-frame clones and lacks some. The sample holds 25,000 to 35,000 clones, around 90% seen once. The naive gate required viable CD3+CD4+ or CD3+CD8+ cells with CCR7+CD45RA+CD45RO-CD95-CD27+CD28+ phenotype. Sequenced input: naive CD4+ T cells sorted from PBMCs. These receptors all come from a woman in her sixties or seventies in good health, CMV-negative, and a related stem cell transplant donor.

This clone was observed a handful of times. This chain joins TRBV9 and TRBJ2-3; D possibly corresponds to TRBD1 (5 bases). Trimming left V 3 bases short and J 5 bases short, with 13 bases between. Germline V gives CDR1 SGDLS, CDR2 YYNGEE. This CDR3 has 14 amino acids. CDR3 nucleotides: TGTGCCAGCAGCGCCCAAAGGGGTATAGATACGCAGTATTTT. Its protein is CASSAQRGIDTQYF.

Only a few counts were recorded for this clone. The chain carries TRBV2 and TRBJ1-1, with 8 nucleotides matching TRBD1. Germline assignment: CDR1 SNHLY and CDR2 FYNNEI. This CDR3 is built from 14 residues. V dropped 7 bases and J dropped 8; count of bases not matched to a gene: 12. CDR3 coding DNA: TGTGCCAGCAAAAAAACAGGGGGGATTCAAGAAGCTTTCTTT. This sequence encodes CASKKTGGIQEAFF. The whole variable domain, remainder taken from reference TRBV2 and TRBJ1-1, is EPEVTQTPSHQVTQMGQEVILRCVPISNHLYFYWYRQILGQKVEFLVSFYNNEISEKSEIFDDQFSVERPDGSNFTLKIRSTKLEDSAMYFCASKKTGGIQEAFFGQGTRLTVV.

The CDR3 bases are TGTGCCAGCAGTTACAGTCAGGGGCGGGTGGGAAACACCATATATTTT. It encodes CASSYSQGRVGNTIYF. This chain uses TRBV6-6 with TRBJ1-3; D is possibly TRBD1 (6 bases). This CDR3 comprises 16 residues. The V end was cut by 2 bases, the J end by 4 bases, with 15 bases between. CDR1 and CDR2 (germline): MNHNY, SVGAGI (reference sequence).

The count of this clone is one. This sequence joins TRBV27 and TRBJ2-1; 8 bases agree with TRBD1. The germline V gene has CDR1 MNHEY and CDR2 SMNVEV (reference sequence). V shed 3 bases and J 5 bases; nucleotides not matched to a gene: 6. CDR3 length: 15 amino acids. This CDR3 reads CASSFRDRSDNEQFF. CDR3 DNA: TGTGCCAGCAGTTTCAGGGACAGGTCCGACAATGAGCAGTTCTTC.

The J gene is TRBJ1-5, the V gene TRBV27; tentative D call: TRBD1 (5 bases). Trimming shortened V by 3 bases and J by 2 bases, and 11 bases separated the two germline ends. The CDR3 is 15 residues long. Germline CDR1 reads MNHEY; CDR2 reads SMNVEV (reference sequence). CDR3 in DNA: TGTGCCAGCAGTTTTGGTTTAGGGGGCAATCAGCCCCAGCATTTT. The encoded protein is CASSFGLGGNQPQHF.

The rearrangement links TRBV6-1 to TRBJ2-3; tentatively, D is TRBD1 (7 bases). Trimming left V 7 bases short and J 3 bases short, with 8 bases between. The CDR3 spans 12 residues. CDR1 and CDR2 from the germline V gene are MNHNS and SASEGT. DNA of the CDR3: TGTGCCAGCACAGGGGGGACAGATACGCAGTATTTT. Translated: CASTGGTDTQYF.

This clone occurred once. The rearrangement joins TRBV5-1 to TRBJ1-2, with D possibly being TRBD1 (5 bases). V lost 4 bases and J lost 6, with 13 bases in between. The CDR3 has 13 amino acids. Germline lookup yields CDR1 SGHRS and CDR2 YFSETQ. The CDR3 sequence: CASSPGGYDGYTF. The CDR3 coding sequence is TGCGCCAGCAGCCCCGGGGGGTACGATGGCTACACCTTC.